This is a list of T cell receptor beta chains from one sample in a study of blood T cell repertoires in COVID-19. Some clones are missing from TCRdb's copy, which holds only in-frame ones; the method was immunoSEQ multiplex PCR. The data contain just over 650,000 clones, 85% to 90% of them singletons. What was sequenced was peripheral blood. These receptors all stem from a woman younger than 30 with acute or convalescent COVID-19. Each CDR3 is given with its conserved first and last residue. Fields, in order: CDR3 protein, CDR3 DNA, D gene, J gene, V gene, clone size, CDR3 length. D genes are given only for firm matches. Not all rows give a size; the values are once, few, many and, for expanded clones, a class.

cdr3_aa: CASSLTGGYEKLFF
cdr3_nt: TGTGCCAGCAGCCTAACAGGGGGTTATGAAAAACTGTTTTTT
d_call: TRBD1
j_call: TRBJ1-4
v_call: TRBV7-9
clone_size: NA
cdr3_length: 14

cdr3_aa: CASSQFVTENYGYTF
cdr3_nt: TGTGCCAGCAGCCAATTTGTGACAGAAAACTATGGCTACACCTTC
d_call: NA
j_call: TRBJ1-2
v_call: TRBV3-1/TRBV3-2
clone_size: few
cdr3_length: 15

cdr3_aa: CASSVGQGAGQPQHF
cdr3_nt: TGTGCCAGCAGCGTAGGGCAGGGGGCGGGTCAGCCCCAGCATTTT
d_call: TRBD1
j_call: TRBJ1-5
v_call: TRBV9
clone_size: NA
cdr3_length: 15

cdr3_aa: CASSFQLAGVGEQFF
cdr3_nt: TGTGCCAGCAGTTTTCAACTAGCGGGGGTTGGCGAGCAGTTCTTC
d_call: TRBD2
j_call: TRBJ2-1
v_call: TRBV27
clone_size: once
cdr3_length: 15

cdr3_aa: CASTRDGELFF
cdr3_nt: TGTGCCAGTACGAGGGACGGGGAGCTGTTTTTT
d_call: NA
j_call: TRBJ2-2
v_call: TRBV19
clone_size: NA
cdr3_length: 11

cdr3_aa: CASREQGGGNQPQHF
cdr3_nt: TGTGCCAGCAGGGAACAGGGCGGGGGCAATCAGCCCCAGCATTTT
d_call: NA
j_call: TRBJ1-5
v_call: TRBV2
clone_size: NA
cdr3_length: 15

cdr3_aa: CASSYPRQGGNYGYTF
cdr3_nt: TGTGCCAGCAGTTACCCGCGACAGGGAGGAAACTATGGCTACACCTTC
d_call: TRBD1
j_call: TRBJ1-2
v_call: TRBV6-2/TRBV6-3
clone_size: NA
cdr3_length: 16

cdr3_aa: CASTLGGNTEAFF
cdr3_nt: TGTGCCAGTACCCTCGGCGGGAACACTGAAGCTTTCTTT
d_call: NA
j_call: TRBJ1-1
v_call: TRBV19
clone_size: NA
cdr3_length: 13

cdr3_aa: CASGKETGYEKLFF
cdr3_nt: TGTGCCAGCGGAAAAGAGACAGGTTATGAAAAACTGTTTTTT
d_call: NA
j_call: TRBJ1-4
v_call: TRBV2
clone_size: NA
cdr3_length: 14

cdr3_aa: CASSRDRSYEQYF
cdr3_nt: TGTGCCAGCAGCCGAGACAGATCCTACGAGCAGTACTTC
d_call: NA
j_call: TRBJ2-7
v_call: TRBV5-4
clone_size: NA
cdr3_length: 13

cdr3_aa: CASSEAGSGGVYNEQFF
cdr3_nt: TGTGCCAGCAGTGAAGCGGGGAGCGGGGGGGTTTACAATGAGCAGTTCTTC
d_call: TRBD2
j_call: TRBJ2-1
v_call: TRBV6-1
clone_size: once
cdr3_length: 17

cdr3_aa: CASSFRQGRGEKLFF
cdr3_nt: TGTGCCAGCAGCTTCCGACAGGGAAGGGGCGAAAAACTGTTTTTT
d_call: TRBD1
j_call: TRBJ1-4
v_call: TRBV3-1/TRBV3-2
clone_size: NA
cdr3_length: 15

cdr3_aa: CASSQEDRGYEQYF
cdr3_nt: TGTGCCAGCAGCCAAGAAGACAGGGGCTACGAGCAGTACTTC
d_call: TRBD1
j_call: TRBJ2-7
v_call: TRBV3-1/TRBV3-2
clone_size: NA
cdr3_length: 14

cdr3_aa: CASGSRGTTYEQYF
cdr3_nt: TGTGCCAGCGGTTCCAGGGGCACAACCTACGAGCAGTACTTC
d_call: NA
j_call: TRBJ2-7
v_call: TRBV11-2
clone_size: few
cdr3_length: 14

cdr3_aa: CASSFRATEAFF
cdr3_nt: TGTGCCAGCAGTTTCAGGGCCACTGAAGCTTTCTTT
d_call: NA
j_call: TRBJ1-1
v_call: TRBV27
clone_size: NA
cdr3_length: 12

cdr3_aa: CASSEVQGRIEAFF
cdr3_nt: TGTGCCAGCAGTGAGGTACAGGGGAGGATTGAAGCTTTCTTT
d_call: TRBD1
j_call: TRBJ1-1
v_call: TRBV6-1
clone_size: NA
cdr3_length: 14

cdr3_aa: CASSVGRLPKSTDTQYF
cdr3_nt: TGTGCCAGCAGCGTAGGACGACTACCGAAGAGCACAGATACGCAGTATTTT
d_call: NA
j_call: TRBJ2-3
v_call: TRBV9
clone_size: NA
cdr3_length: 17

cdr3_aa: CASSQGANEQFF
cdr3_nt: TGTGCCAGCAGCCAGGGGGCGAATGAGCAGTTCTTC
d_call: NA
j_call: TRBJ2-1
v_call: TRBV4-2
clone_size: NA
cdr3_length: 12

cdr3_aa: CASTGQGGLTGELFF
cdr3_nt: TGTGCCAGCACCGGTCAGGGGGGATTAACCGGGGAGCTGTTTTTT
d_call: NA
j_call: TRBJ2-2
v_call: TRBV7-2
clone_size: NA
cdr3_length: 15

cdr3_aa: CASSVEGYEKLFF
cdr3_nt: TGTGCCAGCAGCGTAGAGGGTTATGAAAAACTGTTTTTT
d_call: NA
j_call: TRBJ1-4
v_call: TRBV6-5
clone_size: NA
cdr3_length: 13

cdr3_aa: CASSGGLPFGNTIYF
cdr3_nt: TGTGCCAGCAGCGGGGGACTCCCCTTTGGAAACACCATATATTTT
d_call: NA
j_call: TRBJ1-3
v_call: TRBV6-5
clone_size: NA
cdr3_length: 15

cdr3_aa: CASSQDRGGTYEQYF
cdr3_nt: TGCGCCAGCAGCCAAGATCGGGGGGGGACCTACGAGCAGTACTTC
d_call: TRBD2
j_call: TRBJ2-7
v_call: TRBV4-3
clone_size: NA
cdr3_length: 15

cdr3_aa: CASSPTVINSPLHF
cdr3_nt: TGTGCCAGCAGCCCGACTGTTATTAATTCACCCCTCCACTTT
d_call: NA
j_call: TRBJ1-6
v_call: TRBV14
clone_size: few
cdr3_length: 14

cdr3_aa: CASSLGQGAYSGNTIYF
cdr3_nt: TGTGCCAGCAGCTTGGGACAGGGGGCTTACTCTGGAAACACCATATATTTT
d_call: TRBD1
j_call: TRBJ1-3
v_call: TRBV7-2
clone_size: NA
cdr3_length: 17

cdr3_aa: CSASREGAFTEAFF
cdr3_nt: TGCAGTGCTAGTAGAGAGGGGGCTTTCACTGAAGCTTTCTTT
d_call: TRBD1
j_call: TRBJ1-1
v_call: TRBV20-1
clone_size: NA
cdr3_length: 14

cdr3_aa: CASIRGQWSSGYTF
cdr3_nt: TGTGCCAGCATCCGGGGACAGTGGTCCTCTGGCTACACCTTC
d_call: TRBD1
j_call: TRBJ1-2
v_call: TRBV6-5
clone_size: NA
cdr3_length: 14

cdr3_aa: CASSLAGTLNTGELFF
cdr3_nt: TGTGCCAGCAGCTTAGCGGGCACCCTGAACACCGGGGAGCTGTTTTTT
d_call: NA
j_call: TRBJ2-2
v_call: TRBV7-2
clone_size: NA
cdr3_length: 16

cdr3_aa: CASSPISGGAYEQYF
cdr3_nt: TGCGCCAGCAGCCCAATCAGCGGGGGGGCCTACGAGCAGTACTTC
d_call: TRBD2
j_call: TRBJ2-7
v_call: TRBV4-1
clone_size: once
cdr3_length: 15